This T cell receptor (beta chain) emerged from a study of T-cell memory formation after mild COVID-19. Findings and limits, study-wide: CD4+ bias marked clones expanding day 15 to 37, unlike balanced contracting clones. Mostly located in CM and EM were contracting CD4+ clones, with contracting CD8+ clones located in EMRA.

For this clonotype: Its specificity is unknown.

5'RACE, which relied on constant-segment primers, yielded TCR alpha and TCR beta cDNA libraries carrying sample barcodes and UMIs. TCRdb itself ran the 5' RACE reads through MiXCR, one entry per CDR3 protein. The sample includes 250,000 to 300,000 distinct CDR3 sequences, 15% to 20% seen only once; the top ten take roughly 22%. The source is a man aged 18 to 35 who had mild COVID-19 (a few samples of this study predate the infection). Cell type and time point are not known. The sequencing input was PBMCs or a T cell subset sorted from them (not recorded which).

In DNA, the CDR3 is TGCAGTGCAAAGGGGTATTCCTACGAGCAGTACTTC. Amino acid sequence: CSAKGYSYEQYF. J is TRBJ2-7 and V is TRBV20-1, with a weak D call TRBD1 (5 bases). V gave up 6 bases and J gave up 1 base, with 10 bases separating them. The CDR3 is made up of 12 amino acids. Looked up from germline, CDR1 is DFQATT and CDR2 is SNEGSKA (reference sequence).